This entry concerns a single T cell receptor beta chain. The source of the sample is a study of blood T cell repertoires in COVID-19. Background on the study: Spain, Italy and the United States supplied samples that represented acute and convalescent COVID-19. Nucleic acid was either cDNA or gDNA, and it came from T cells, B-cell-depleted T cells, or PBMCs.

Using immunoSEQ multiplex PCR, the repertoire was profiled, and TCRdb retains in-frame clones only, with some absent. The sample includes fewer than 350,000 clones, roughly 88% of them seen just once. The CDR3 is 16 amino acids. Sequencing input: PBMCs or T cells enriched from blood (not recorded which). The clonotype comes from a woman aged 35 to 49 with acute COVID-19. This chain connects TRBV21-1 to TRBJ1-1; TRBD1 is the table's D call, not checked against the DNA. TRBV21-1 is noted as a pseudogene. The CDR3 coding sequence is TGTGCCAGCAGCAGTCACAGGGGGTCACAGAACACTGAAGCTTTCTTT. This gives the protein CASSSHRGSQNTEAFF.